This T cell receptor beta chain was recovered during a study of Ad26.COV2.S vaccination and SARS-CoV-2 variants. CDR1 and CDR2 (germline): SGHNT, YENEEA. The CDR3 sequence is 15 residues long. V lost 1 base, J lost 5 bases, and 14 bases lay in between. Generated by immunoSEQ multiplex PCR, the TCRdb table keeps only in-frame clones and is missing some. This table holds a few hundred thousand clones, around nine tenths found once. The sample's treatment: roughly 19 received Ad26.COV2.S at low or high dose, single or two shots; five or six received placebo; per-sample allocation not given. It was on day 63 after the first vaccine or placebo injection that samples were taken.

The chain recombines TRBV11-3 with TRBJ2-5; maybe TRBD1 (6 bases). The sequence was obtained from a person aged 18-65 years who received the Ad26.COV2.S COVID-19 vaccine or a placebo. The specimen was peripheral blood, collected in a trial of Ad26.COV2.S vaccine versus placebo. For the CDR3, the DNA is TGTGCCAGCAGCTTAGTTTCAGGGGATGGTGAGACCCAGTACTTC. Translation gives CASSLVSGDGETQYF.